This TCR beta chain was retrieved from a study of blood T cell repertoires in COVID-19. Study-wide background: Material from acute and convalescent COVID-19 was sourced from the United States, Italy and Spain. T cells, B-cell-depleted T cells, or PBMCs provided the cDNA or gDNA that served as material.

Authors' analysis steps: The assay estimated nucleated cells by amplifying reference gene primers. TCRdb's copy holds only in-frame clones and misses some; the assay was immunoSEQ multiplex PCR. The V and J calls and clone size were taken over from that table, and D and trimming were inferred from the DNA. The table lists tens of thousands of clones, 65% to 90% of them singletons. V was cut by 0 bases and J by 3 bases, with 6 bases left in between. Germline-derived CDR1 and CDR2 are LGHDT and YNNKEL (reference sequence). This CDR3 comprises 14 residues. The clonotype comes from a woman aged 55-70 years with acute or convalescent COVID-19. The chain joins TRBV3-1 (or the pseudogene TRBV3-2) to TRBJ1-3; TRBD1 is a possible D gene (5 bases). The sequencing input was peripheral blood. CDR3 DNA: TGTGCCAGCAGCCAAGAAGGGGTTGGAAACACCATATATTTT. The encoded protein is CASSQEGVGNTIYF.